The TCR beta chain described here comes from a study of monozygotic twins with inflammatory bowel disease. TCRdb reanalyzed the 5' RACE reads and collapses them to one entry per CDR3 protein, without DNA. The sample's table shows approximately 400,000 distinct CDR3 sequences. Overall study findings and caveats: Between concordant and discordant twins, repertoire similarity failed to differ, a result that limited power may explain. The analysis yielded no support for one strong signal or clonotype associated with IBD. Immunosuppressive treatment differences may have increased patient repertoire variability. People with IBD had fewer clonotypes in common with others than healthy twins did, especially with disease activity.

In regard to this clonotype: Its target is not known.

This CDR3 has 18 residues. The V gene's germline CDR1 is MNHNS and CDR2 SASEGT. The receptor comes from a human donor with ulcerative colitis or Crohn's disease, or a healthy co-twin of an affected twin (not recorded which). The chain combines TRBV6-1 with TRBJ2-6; lacking DNA, the TRBD2 call made by TCRdb goes unchecked. The sample consisted of blood. The CDR3 region is CASSRGLAVGSGANVLTF.